This T cell receptor (beta chain) was observed in a study of T cell responses to AZD1222 COVID-19 vaccine. The protocol was immunoSEQ multiplex PCR, while the TCRdb copy is restricted to in-frame clones and leaves out a portion. The sample has 120,000 to 150,000 clones; around 89% are singletons. A remark on this clone: The antigen is not known.

CDR3 length: 15 amino acids. Trimming took off 5 bases at V and 1 base at J, with 14 bases between the two ends. Germline CDR1 is KGHSH and CDR2 is LQKENI. Study findings and constraints: Unmutated variant regions reportedly attract nearly half of all spike-specific TCRs. Among vaccine-associated CD4 TCRs, coverage spanned spike, with dominance at 160-218 and 743-854.

Sequencing was performed on peripheral blood, taken on day 0 of AZD1222 vaccination. The rearrangement joins TRBV18 to TRBJ1-1, with a tentative D call TRBD1 (5 bases). The TCR sequence derives from an adult in good health. CDR3 bases: TGTGCCAGCTCAACAGTAACTGGGGGGAACACTGAAGCTTTCTTT. It yields the protein CASSTVTGGNTEAFF.